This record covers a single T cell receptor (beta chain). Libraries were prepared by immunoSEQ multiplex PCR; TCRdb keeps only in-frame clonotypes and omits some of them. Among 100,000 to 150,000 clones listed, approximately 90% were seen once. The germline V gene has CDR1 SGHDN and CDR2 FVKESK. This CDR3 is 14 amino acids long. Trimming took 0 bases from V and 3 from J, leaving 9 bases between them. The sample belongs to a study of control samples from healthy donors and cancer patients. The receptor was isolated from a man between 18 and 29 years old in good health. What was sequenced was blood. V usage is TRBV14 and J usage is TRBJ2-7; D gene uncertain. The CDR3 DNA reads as TGTGCCAGCAGCCAAGATTTAGGCGGCTACGAGCAGTACTTC. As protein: CASSQDLGGYEQYF. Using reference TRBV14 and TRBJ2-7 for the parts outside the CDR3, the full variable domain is EAGVTQFPSHSVIEKGQTVTLRCDPISGHDNLYWYRRVMGKEIKFLLHFVKESKQDESGMPNNRFLAERTGGTYSTLKVQPAELEDSGVYFCASSQDLGGYEQYFGPGTRLTVT.